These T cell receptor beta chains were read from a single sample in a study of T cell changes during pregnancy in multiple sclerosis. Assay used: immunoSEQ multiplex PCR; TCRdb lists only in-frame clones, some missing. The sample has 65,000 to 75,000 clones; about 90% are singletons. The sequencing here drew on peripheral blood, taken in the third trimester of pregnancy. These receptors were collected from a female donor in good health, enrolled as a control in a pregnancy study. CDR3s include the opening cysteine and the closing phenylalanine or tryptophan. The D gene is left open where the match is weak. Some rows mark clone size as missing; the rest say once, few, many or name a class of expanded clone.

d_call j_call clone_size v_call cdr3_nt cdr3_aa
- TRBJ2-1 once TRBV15 TGTGCCACCAGCAGAGAACGCGGGCCGGGTCTTAATGAGCAGTTCTTC CATSRERGPGLNEQFF
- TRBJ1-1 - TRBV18 TGTGCCAGCTCACCTAGAAAGGGCGGGGTGACTGAAGCTTTCTTT CASSPRKGGVTEAFF
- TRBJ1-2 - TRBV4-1 TGCGCCAGCAGACAACCTGGGGCCCTGAAAGATGGCTACACCTTC CASRQPGALKDGYTF
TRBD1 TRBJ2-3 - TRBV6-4 TGTGCCAGCAGTGACGGGACAGGGGAGGGAGATACGCAGTATTTT CASSDGTGEGDTQYF
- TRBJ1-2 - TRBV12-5 TGTGCTAGTTTAGATACCAGGGGCGGTTCCAGATACACCTTC CASLDTRGGSRYTF
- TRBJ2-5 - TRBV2 TGTGCCAGCAAGAGAGGCCAACAAGAGACCCAGTACTTC CASKRGQQETQYF
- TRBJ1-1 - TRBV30 TGTGCCTCGAATGGGGGGGCTGAAGCTTTCTTT CASNGGAEAFF
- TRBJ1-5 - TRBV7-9 TGTGCCAGCAGCCCGGGGGGGATTCAGCCCCAGCATTTT CASSPGGIQPQHF
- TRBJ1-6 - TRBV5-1 TGCGCCAGCAGCTTGGGGCTGACGGGGATTTCACCCCTCCACTTT CASSLGLTGISPLHF
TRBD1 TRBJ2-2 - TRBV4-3 TGCGCCAGCAGCCTAACTCCGGGACAGGGATTCACCGGGGAGCTGTTTTTT CASSLTPGQGFTGELFF
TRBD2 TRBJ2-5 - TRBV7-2 TGTGCCAGCGCTTCTGCGGGGGTCCAAGAGACCCAGTACTTC CASASAGVQETQYF
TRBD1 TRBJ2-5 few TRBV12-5 TGTGCTAGTGGCCGTAACAGGGGAGAGACCCAGTACTTC CASGRNRGETQYF
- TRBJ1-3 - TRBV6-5 TGTGCCAGCAGTTCGGGTGGCACCATATATTTT CASSSGGTIYF
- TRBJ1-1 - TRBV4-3 TGCGCCAGCAGCCAGATCCGCCGCGGACAAATTGAAGCTTTCTTT CASSQIRRGQIEAFF
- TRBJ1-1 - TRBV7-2 TGTGCCAGCAGCTTAGCCAGTGGACAGTTTGAAGCTTTCTTT CASSLASGQFEAFF
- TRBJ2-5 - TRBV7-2 TGTGCCAGCAGTTTTCGGGGTGGAGAGACCCAGTACTTC CASSFRGGETQYF
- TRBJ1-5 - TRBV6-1 TGTGCCAGCGGGGGGGTGTTCTATAGCAATCAGCCCCAGCATTTT CASGGVFYSNQPQHF
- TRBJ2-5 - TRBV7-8 TGTGCCAGCAGCTCTACTAGTAGCGAGACCCAGTACTTC CASSSTSSETQYF
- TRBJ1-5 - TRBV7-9 TGTGCCAGCAGCTTAACTAACCAGCCCCAGCATTTT CASSLTNQPQHF
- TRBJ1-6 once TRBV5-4 TGTGCCAGCAGCTTCGACAGGTCTTCACCCCTCCACTTT CASSFDRSSPLHF
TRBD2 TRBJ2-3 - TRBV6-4 TGTGCCAGCAGCGAAGAACTAGCGGCGGGCGGAGATACGCAGTATTTT CASSEELAAGGDTQYF
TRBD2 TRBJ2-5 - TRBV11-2 TGTGCCAGCAGCCCGGGACTAGCGGGGGGGAAAGAGACCCAGTACTTC CASSPGLAGGKETQYF
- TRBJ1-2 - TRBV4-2 TGTGCCAGCAGCCAAGTTATAGATAACTATGGCTACACCTTC CASSQVIDNYGYTF
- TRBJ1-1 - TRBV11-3 TGTGCCAGCAGCCAACAGGGTTACACTGAAGCTTTCTTT CASSQQGYTEAFF
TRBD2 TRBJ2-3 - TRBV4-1 TGCGCCAGCAGCCAAGAACCGGGGGGGTGGGGTATGCAGTATTTT CASSQEPGGWGMQYF
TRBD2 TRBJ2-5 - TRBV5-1 TGCGCCAGCAGCCAGGGGGGACTAGCGGGGATTGAGACCCAGTACTTC CASSQGGLAGIETQYF
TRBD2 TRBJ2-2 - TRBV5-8 TGTGCCAGCAGCTTAGCGGGGGGCACCGGGGAGCTGTTTTTT CASSLAGGTGELFF
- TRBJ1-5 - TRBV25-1 TGTGCCAGCAGTGAATCGGGGGGATCCCAGCCCCAGCATTTT CASSESGGSQPQHF
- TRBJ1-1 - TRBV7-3 TGTGCCAGCAGTTATGGGGAGGCTTCTGAAGCTTTCTTT CASSYGEASEAFF
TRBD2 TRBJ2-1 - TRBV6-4 TGTGCCAGCAGTGAGGTAGCGGGGTTCTACAATGAGCAGTTCTTC CASSEVAGFYNEQFF
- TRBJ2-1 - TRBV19 TGTGCCAGTAGTACCTTTCAAGGAGGGGAGCAGTTCTTC CASSTFQGGEQFF
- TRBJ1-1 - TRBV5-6 TGTGCCAGCAGCCCCGGAAACAGGGCCAGTGTCACTGAAGCTTTCTTT CASSPGNRASVTEAFF
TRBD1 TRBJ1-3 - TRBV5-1 TGCGCCAGCACTACAGGGGCTGGAAACACCATATATTTT CASTTGAGNTIYF
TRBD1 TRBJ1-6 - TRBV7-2 TGTGCCAGCAGCTTACCCCTAACAGGGGGCCATTCACCCCTCCACTTT CASSLPLTGGHSPLHF
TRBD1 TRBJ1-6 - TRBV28 TGTGCCAGCAGTAGGGACAGAAATTCACCCCTCCACTTT CASSRDRNSPLHF
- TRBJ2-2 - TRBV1 TGCACCAGCAGCCAAGATTTGGAGCGGGGCAGCACCGGGGAGCTGTTTTTT CTSSQDLERGSTGELFF
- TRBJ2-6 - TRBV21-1 TGTGCCAGCAGCAAAGTCCAGGGGGCTGGGGCCAACGTCCTGACTTTC CASSKVQGAGANVLTF
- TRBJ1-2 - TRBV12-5 TGTGCTGGATGGGGGCCGGACTATGGCTACACCTTC CAGWGPDYGYTF
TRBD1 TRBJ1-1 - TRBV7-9 TGTGCCAGCAGCCCAGTGGGGACAGGGCAGGACACTGAAGCTTTCTTT CASSPVGTGQDTEAFF
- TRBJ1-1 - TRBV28 TGTGCCAGCAGTCCCTTAATATGGGGGGGAGGCACTGAAGCTTTCTTT CASSPLIWGGGTEAFF
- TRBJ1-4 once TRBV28 TGTGCCAGCAGGGGGGCAGGGGTTGAAAAACTGTTTTTT CASRGAGVEKLFF
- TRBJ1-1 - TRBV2 TGTGCCAGCAATGGCCAGGTCACTGAAGCTTTCTTT CASNGQVTEAFF
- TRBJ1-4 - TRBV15 TGTGCCACCAGGGGGTGGGAGGTCGGGGGAAAACTGTTTTTT CATRGWEVGGKLFF
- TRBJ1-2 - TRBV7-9 TGTGCCAGCAGCTTCGCCGGGGGATGGGATTATGGCTACACCTTC CASSFAGGWDYGYTF
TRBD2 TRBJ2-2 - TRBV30 TGTGCCTGGAGTGAACTAGCGGGAACCGGGGAGCTGTTTTTT CAWSELAGTGELFF
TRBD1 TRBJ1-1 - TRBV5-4 TGTGCCAGCAGTTCGGGGAGACACAGGGGGAAGAGCACTGAAGCTTTCTTT CASSSGRHRGKSTEAFF
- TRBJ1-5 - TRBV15 TGTGCCACCAGCTTAACTAGGGGCAATCAGCCCCAGCATTTT CATSLTRGNQPQHF
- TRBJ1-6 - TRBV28 TGTGCCAGCAGTTTATTGGGATCCGGGGATTCACCCCTCCACTTT CASSLLGSGDSPLHF
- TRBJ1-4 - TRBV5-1 TGCGCCAGCAGCCCAGGAGGCAGTAATGAAAAACTGTTTTTT CASSPGGSNEKLFF
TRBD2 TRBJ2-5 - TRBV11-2 TGTGCCAGCAGTCTTCTAGCGGTGGAGACCCAGTACTTC CASSLLAVETQYF
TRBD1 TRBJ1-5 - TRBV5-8 TGTGCCAGCAGCTTGGCCGGGACAGGGGTGGGTCAGCCCCAGCATTTT CASSLAGTGVGQPQHF
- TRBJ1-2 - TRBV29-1 TGCAGCGCTGCGGGGGCAGTCTACCAGACGAACTATGGCTACACCTTC CSAAGAVYQTNYGYTF